One and the same sample provided the 16 T cell receptor beta chains below, sequenced in a study of cytomegalovirus exposure and HLA in healthy donors. Clones were sequenced by immunoSEQ multiplex PCR, and TCRdb holds only the in-frame ones, with some missing. Here the sample spans around 250,000 clones, 90% being singletons. Sequencing used PBMCs. These receptors were collected from a woman younger than 45 in good health and CMV-seronegative.

This chain joins TRBV6-5 and TRBJ2-3, with D unclear. V was trimmed by 6 bases and J by 2 bases, leaving 12 bases between them. This CDR3 region has 14 residues. CDR1 is MNHEY, CDR2 SVGAGI, per germline. CDR3 sequence (DNA): TGTGCCAGCAGCTTGTTAGGATTCACAGATACGCAGTATTTT. This encodes CASSLLGFTDTQYF.

The chain has TRBV29-1 and TRBJ2-1; TRBD1 agrees at 11 bases. The CDR3 loop spans 14 amino acids. Trimming at V came to 6 bases and at J to 2 bases, leaving 3 bases not matched to a gene. Germline values: CDR1 SQVTM, CDR2 ANQGSEA. The CDR3 nucleotides are TGCAGCGTGTGGACAGGGGGCCCCTACAATGAGCAGTTCTTC. Encoded protein: CSVWTGGPYNEQFF.

This chain connects TRBV27 to TRBJ2-7, with TRBD1 matching over 9 bases. Germline-derived CDR1 and CDR2 are MNHEY and SMNVEV (reference sequence). V lost 5 bases and J lost 1; bases outside the gene matches: 3. This CDR3 spans 14 amino acids. CDR3 nucleotides: TGTGCCAGCAGTCCGGACAGGGGATCCTACGAGCAGTACTTC. This translates into CASSPDRGSYEQYF.

The chain links TRBV12-2 to TRBJ1-4; no check of the table's D call, TRBD1, against the DNA was made. TRBV12-2 is a pseudogene. The CDR3 sequence is 15 residues long. CDR3 sequence reads: CASRDNREVNEKLFF. The CDR3 nucleotides read TGTGCAAGTCGCGACAACAGGGAAGTTAATGAAAAACTGTTTTTT.

J is TRBJ2-5 and V is TRBV28; TRBD2 matches at 10 bases. The V and J ends lost 5 bases and 4 bases, in that order; junction bases with no gene match: 16. The CDR3 extends over 18 amino acids. Germline V gene sequence: CDR1 MDHEN, CDR2 SYDVKM. The CDR3 sequence is CASSPTRLAGVGRETQYF. The CDR3 bases are TGTGCCAGCAGTCCCACGAGGCTAGCGGGAGTGGGTCGAGAGACCCAGTACTTC.

The V call is TRBV7-3, the J call TRBJ2-1; 7 bases match TRBD1. The CDR3 runs to 15 residues. Germline V CDR1 and CDR2: SGHTA, FQGTGA. Losses at the gene ends were 6 bases for V and 2 bases for J; bases not matched to a gene: 7. DNA of the CDR3: TGTGCCAGCAGTCGCGACAGGGCCCCCTACAATGAGCAGTTCTTC. Protein sequence: CASSRDRAPYNEQFF. Combining the CDR3 with reference TRBV7-3 and TRBJ2-1 gives the whole variable domain GAGVSQTPSNKVTEKGKYVELRCDPISGHTALYWYRQSLGQGPEFLIYFQGTGAADDSGLPNDRFFAVRPEGSVSTLKIQRTERGDSAVYLCASSRDRAPYNEQFFGPGTRLTVL.

The genes are TRBV7-7 and TRBJ2-1; TRBD2 agrees at 7 bases. Per the germline V gene, CDR1 is SSHAT and CDR2 is FNYEAQ (reference sequence). The trim removed 1 base at V and 6 bases at J, leaving 6 bases unmatched. CDR3 length: 15 amino acids. CDR3 in DNA: TGTGCCAGCAGCTTAGGCGGGAGTAGGGTCAATGAGCAGTTCTTC. Its protein is CASSLGGSRVNEQFF.

J is TRBJ2-3 and V is TRBV9; no clear D gene. V gave up 2 bases and J gave up 3 bases, with 13 bases separating them. Germline-derived CDR1 and CDR2 are SGDLS and YYNGEE. The CDR3 is 15 residues long. CDR3 region: CASSVASGVTDTQYF. The CDR3 coding sequence is TGTGCCAGCAGCGTGGCCAGTGGGGTGACAGATACGCAGTATTTT.

The genes are TRBV4-3 and TRBJ2-7; weak D call: TRBD1 (5 bases). The V gene lost 2 bases and the J gene lost 5 bases, with 13 bases spanning the gap. Germline loops: CDR1 LGHNA, CDR2 YSLEER. CDR3 size: 14 residues. CDR3 bases: TGCGCCAGCAGCCAAAAGGGGATCTACGACGAGCAGTACTTC. Residues: CASSQKGIYDEQYF.

The rearrangement links TRBV11-2 to TRBJ2-3; TRBD2 is a possible D gene (5 bases). The ends were cut back, 5 bases at V and 1 base at J, with 19 bases in the middle. The CDR3 totals 17 residues. The germline V gene has CDR1 SGHAT and CDR2 FQNNGV. The CDR3 sequence is CASSRSRGSWGTDTQYF. DNA of the CDR3: TGTGCCAGCAGCCGATCCCGGGGTAGTTGGGGCACAGATACGCAGTATTTT.

The chain recombines TRBV4-3 with TRBJ2-7, with D perhaps TRBD2 (5 bases). V dropped 4 bases and J dropped 7 bases, with 23 bases sitting between them. The germline V gene encodes CDR1 LGHNA and CDR2 YSLEER. The CDR3 extends over 16 amino acids. The CDR3 nucleotides read TGCGCCAGCAGCCGAGGCGAGGGAGCTGGTCCTTTGGAGCAGTACTTC. It yields the protein CASSRGEGAGPLEQYF.

This chain uses TRBV7-8 with TRBJ1-5, with D perhaps matching TRBD1 (5 bases). Between the trimmed V and J ends, which lost 0 bases and 9 bases, there was a span of 12 bases. Germline CDR1 and CDR2: SGHVS and FQNEAQ. This CDR3 is 14 amino acids long. CDR3 loop: CASSLAGTVGPQHF. The CDR3, as DNA: TGTGCCAGCAGCTTAGCCGGGACGGTCGGGCCCCAGCATTTT.

The V gene is TRBV28, the J gene TRBJ2-7, with 9 bases fitting TRBD1. Germline trimming cut 2 bases from V and 3 bases from J; bases unmatched to any gene: 5. CDR3 size: 15 residues. CDR1 is MDHEN, CDR2 SYDVKM, per germline. In DNA form, the CDR3 reads TGTGCCAGCAGTTTACCTACAGGGGGCGTCTACGAGCAGTACTTC. Residues: CASSLPTGGVYEQYF.

This chain joins TRBV27 and TRBJ2-7, with 9 nucleotides matching TRBD1. V trimming: 4 bases; J trimming: 7 bases; junction bases outside the gene matches: 8. Germline V CDR1 and CDR2: MNHEY, SMNVEV (reference sequence). The CDR3 extends over 14 amino acids. The CDR3 here is CASSSIQGALEQYF. Here the CDR3 DNA reads TGTGCCAGCAGTTCAATACAGGGGGCGCTTGAGCAGTACTTC.

This chain uses TRBV27 with TRBJ1-1; the D is unclear. In germline, CDR1 is MNHEY, CDR2 SMNVEV (reference sequence). V was trimmed by 2 bases and J by 3 bases, leaving 10 bases between them. The CDR3 consists of 14 residues. CDR3 region: CASSLQSGYTEAFF. CDR3 nucleotide sequence: TGTGCCAGCAGTTTACAGTCGGGGTACACTGAAGCTTTCTTT.

The chain uses TRBV7-9 and TRBJ2-3; D call uncertain. The CDR3 is made up of 13 amino acids. Between the trimmed V and J ends, which lost 3 bases and 2 bases, there was a span of 6 bases. The germline CDR1 and CDR2 sequences are SEHNR and FQNEAQ (reference sequence). As DNA, the CDR3 is TGTGCCAGCAGCTTCCCAGACACAGATACGCAGTATTTT. This codes for CASSFPDTDTQYF.